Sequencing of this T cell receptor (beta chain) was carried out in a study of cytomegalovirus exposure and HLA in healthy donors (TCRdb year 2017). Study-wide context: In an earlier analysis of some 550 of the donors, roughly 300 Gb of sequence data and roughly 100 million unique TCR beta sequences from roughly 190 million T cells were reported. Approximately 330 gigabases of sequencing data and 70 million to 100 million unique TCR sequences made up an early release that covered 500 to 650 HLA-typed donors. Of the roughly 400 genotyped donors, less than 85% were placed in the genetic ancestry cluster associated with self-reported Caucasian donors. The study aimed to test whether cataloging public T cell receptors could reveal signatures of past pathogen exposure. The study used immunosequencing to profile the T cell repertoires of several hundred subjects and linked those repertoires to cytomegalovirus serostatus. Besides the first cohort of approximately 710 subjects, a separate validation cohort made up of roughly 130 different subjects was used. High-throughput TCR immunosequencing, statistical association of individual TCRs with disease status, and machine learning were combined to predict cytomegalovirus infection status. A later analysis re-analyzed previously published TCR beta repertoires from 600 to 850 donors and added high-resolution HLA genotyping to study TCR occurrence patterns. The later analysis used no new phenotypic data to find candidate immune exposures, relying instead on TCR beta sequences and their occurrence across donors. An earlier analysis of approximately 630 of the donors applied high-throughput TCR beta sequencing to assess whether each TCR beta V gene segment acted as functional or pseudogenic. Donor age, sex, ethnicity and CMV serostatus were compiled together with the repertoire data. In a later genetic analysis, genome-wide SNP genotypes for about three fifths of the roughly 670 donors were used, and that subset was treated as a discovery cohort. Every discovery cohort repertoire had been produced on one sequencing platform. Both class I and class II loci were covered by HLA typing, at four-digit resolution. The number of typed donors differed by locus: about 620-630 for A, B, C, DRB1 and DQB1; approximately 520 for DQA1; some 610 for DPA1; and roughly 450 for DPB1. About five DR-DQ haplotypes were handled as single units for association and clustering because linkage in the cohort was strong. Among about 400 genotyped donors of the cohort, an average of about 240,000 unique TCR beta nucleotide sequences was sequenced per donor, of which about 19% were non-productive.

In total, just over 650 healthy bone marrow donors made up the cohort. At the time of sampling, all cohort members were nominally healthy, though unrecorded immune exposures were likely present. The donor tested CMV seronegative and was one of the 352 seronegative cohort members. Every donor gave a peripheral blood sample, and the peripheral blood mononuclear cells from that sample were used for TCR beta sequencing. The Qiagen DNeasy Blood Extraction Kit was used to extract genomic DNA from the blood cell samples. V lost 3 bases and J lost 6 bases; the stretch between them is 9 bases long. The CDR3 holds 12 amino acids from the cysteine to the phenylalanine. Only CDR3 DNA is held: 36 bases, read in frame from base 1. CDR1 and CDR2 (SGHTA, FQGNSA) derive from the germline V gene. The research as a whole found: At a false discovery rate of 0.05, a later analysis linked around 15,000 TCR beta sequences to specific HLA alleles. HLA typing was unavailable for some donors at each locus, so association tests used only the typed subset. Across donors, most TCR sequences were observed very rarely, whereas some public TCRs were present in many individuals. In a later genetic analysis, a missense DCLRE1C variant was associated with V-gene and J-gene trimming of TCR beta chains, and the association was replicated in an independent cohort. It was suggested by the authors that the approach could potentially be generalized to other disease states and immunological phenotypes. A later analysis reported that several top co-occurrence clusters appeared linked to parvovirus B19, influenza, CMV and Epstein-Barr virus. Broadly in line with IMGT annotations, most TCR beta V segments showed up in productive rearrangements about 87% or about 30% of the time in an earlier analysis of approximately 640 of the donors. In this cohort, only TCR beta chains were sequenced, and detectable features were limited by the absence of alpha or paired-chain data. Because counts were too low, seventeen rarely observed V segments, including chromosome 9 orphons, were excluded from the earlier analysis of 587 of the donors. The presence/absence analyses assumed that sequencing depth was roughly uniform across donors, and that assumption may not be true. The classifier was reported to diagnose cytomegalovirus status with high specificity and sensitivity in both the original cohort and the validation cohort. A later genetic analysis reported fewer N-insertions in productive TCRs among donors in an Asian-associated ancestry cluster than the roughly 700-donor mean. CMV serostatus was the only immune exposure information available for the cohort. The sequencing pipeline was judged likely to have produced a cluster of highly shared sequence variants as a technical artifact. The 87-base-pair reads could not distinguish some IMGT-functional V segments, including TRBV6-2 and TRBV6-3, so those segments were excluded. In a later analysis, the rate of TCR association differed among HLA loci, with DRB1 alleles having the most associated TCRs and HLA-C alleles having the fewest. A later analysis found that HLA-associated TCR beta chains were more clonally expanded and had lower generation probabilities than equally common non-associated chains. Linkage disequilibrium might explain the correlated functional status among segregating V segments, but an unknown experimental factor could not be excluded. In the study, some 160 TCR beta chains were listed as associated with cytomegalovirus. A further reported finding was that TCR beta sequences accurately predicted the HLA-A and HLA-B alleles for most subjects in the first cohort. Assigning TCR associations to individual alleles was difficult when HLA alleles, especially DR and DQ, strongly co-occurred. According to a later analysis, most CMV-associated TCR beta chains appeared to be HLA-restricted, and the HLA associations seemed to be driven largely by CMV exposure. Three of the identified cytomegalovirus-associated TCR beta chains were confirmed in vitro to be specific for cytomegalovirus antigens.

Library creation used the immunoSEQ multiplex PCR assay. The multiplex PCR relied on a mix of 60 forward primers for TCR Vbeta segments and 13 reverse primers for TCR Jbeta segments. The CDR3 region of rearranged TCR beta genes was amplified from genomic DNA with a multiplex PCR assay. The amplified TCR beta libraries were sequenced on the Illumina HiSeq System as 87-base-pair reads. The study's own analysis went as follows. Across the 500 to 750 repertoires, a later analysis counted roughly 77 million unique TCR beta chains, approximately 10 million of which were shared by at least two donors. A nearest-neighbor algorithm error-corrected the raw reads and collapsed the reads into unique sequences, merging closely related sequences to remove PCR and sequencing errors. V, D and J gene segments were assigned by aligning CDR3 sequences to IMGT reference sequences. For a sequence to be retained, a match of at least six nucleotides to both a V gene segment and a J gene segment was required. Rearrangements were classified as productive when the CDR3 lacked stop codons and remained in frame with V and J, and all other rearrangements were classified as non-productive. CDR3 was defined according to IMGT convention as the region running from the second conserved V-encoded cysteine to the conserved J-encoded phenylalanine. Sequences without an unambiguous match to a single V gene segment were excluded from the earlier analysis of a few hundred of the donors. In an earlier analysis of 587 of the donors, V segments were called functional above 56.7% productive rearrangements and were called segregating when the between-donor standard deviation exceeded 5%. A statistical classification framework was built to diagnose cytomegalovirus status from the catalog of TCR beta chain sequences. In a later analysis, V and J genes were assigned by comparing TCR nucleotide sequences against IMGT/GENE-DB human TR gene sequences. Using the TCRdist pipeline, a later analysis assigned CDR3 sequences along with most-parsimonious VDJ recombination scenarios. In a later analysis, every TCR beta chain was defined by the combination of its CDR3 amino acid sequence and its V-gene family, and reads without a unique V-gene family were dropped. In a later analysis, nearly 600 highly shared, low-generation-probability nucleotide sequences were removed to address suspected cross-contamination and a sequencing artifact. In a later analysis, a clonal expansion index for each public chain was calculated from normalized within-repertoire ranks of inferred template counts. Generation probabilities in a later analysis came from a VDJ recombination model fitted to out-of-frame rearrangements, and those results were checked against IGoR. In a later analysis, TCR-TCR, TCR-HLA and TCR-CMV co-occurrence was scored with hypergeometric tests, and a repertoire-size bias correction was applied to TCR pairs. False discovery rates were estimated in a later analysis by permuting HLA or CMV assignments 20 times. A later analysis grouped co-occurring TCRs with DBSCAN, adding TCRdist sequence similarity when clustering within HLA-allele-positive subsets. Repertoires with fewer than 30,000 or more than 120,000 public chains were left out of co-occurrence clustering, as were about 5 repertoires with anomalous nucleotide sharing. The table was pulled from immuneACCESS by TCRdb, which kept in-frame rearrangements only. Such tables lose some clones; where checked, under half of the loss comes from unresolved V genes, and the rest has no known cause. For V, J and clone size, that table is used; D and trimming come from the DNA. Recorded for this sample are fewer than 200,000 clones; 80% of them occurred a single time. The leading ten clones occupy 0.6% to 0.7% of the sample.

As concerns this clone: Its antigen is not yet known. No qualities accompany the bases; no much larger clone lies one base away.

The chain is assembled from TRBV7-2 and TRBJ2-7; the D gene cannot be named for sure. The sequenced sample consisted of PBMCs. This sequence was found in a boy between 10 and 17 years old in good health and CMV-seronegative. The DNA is TGTGCCAGCAGCTTCCAAACCGGCGAGCAGTACTTC. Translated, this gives CASSFQTGEQYF.